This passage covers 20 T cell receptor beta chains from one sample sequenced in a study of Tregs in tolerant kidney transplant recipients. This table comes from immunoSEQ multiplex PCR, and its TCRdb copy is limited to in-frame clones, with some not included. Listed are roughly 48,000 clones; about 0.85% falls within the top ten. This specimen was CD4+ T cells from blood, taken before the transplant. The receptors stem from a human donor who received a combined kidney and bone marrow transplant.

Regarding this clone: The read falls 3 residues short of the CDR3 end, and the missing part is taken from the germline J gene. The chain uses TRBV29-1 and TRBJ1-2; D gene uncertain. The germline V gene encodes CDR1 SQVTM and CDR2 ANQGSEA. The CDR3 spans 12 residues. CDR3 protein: CSVEVGRLGYTF. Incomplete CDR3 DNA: TGCAGCGTTGAAGTGGGCAGGTTGGGC.

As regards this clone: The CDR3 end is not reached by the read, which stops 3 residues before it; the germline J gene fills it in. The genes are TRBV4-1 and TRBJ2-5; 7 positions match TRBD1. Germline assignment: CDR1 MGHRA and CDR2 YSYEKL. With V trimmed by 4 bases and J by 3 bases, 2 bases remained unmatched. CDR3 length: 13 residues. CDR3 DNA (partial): TGCGCCAGCAGCCGGGACAGCAAAGAGACC. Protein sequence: CASSRDSKET. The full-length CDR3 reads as CASSRDSKETQYF.

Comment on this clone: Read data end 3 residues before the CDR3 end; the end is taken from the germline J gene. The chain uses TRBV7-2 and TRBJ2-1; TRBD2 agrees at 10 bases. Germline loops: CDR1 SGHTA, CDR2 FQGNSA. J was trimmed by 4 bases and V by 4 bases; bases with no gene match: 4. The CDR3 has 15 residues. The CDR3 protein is CASSSGTSAYNEQFF. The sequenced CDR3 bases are TGTGCCAGCAGCTCTGGGACTAGCGCGTACAATGAG.

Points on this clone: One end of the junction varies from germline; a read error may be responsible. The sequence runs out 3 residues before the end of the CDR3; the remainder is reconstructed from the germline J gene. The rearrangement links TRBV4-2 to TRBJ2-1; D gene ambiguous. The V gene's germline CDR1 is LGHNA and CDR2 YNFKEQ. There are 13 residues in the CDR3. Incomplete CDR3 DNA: TGCGCCAGCAGCCAAGGAGCAGGCAATGAG. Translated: CASSQGAGNE. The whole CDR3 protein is CASSQGAGNEQFF.

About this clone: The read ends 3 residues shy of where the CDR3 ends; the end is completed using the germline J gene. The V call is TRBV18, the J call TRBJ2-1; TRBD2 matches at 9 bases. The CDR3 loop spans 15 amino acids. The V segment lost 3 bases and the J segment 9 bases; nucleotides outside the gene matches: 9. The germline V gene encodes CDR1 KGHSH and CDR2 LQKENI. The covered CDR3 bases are TGTGCCAGCTCACCGGGGACTAGCTCATTCGCTGAG. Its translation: CASSPGTSSFAE. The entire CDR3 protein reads CASSPGTSSFAEQFF.

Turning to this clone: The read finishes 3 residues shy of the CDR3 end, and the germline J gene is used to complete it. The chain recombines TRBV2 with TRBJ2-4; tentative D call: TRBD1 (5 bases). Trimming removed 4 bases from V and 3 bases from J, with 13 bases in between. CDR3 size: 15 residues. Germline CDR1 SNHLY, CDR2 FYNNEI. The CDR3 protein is CASSVQGTVKNIQYF. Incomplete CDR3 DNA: TGTGCCAGCAGTGTCCAGGGTACGGTCAAAAACATT.

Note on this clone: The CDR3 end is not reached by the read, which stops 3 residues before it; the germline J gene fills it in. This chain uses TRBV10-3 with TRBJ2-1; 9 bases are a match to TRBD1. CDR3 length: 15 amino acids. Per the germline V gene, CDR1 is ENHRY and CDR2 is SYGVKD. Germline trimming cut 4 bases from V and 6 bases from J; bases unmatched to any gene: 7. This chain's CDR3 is CAISASGTGSNEQFF. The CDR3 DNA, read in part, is TGTGCCATCAGTGCTTCCGGGACAGGGAGCAATGAG.

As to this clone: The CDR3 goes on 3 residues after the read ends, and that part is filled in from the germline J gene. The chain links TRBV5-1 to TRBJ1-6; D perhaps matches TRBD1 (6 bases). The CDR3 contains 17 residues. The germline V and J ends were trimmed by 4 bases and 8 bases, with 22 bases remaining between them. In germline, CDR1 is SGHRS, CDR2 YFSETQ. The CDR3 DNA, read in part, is TGCGCCAGCAGCCCCAGGGTTGCGGGGGCGACGGATTCACCC. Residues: CASSPRVAGATDSP. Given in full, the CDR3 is CASSPRVAGATDSPLHF.

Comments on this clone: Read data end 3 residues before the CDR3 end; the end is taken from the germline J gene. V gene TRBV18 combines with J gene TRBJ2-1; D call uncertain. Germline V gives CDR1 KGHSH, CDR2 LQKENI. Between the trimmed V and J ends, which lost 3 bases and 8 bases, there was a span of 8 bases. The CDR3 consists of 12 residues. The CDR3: CASSPPSDEQFF. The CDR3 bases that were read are TGTGCCAGCTCACCTCCCTCAGATGAG.

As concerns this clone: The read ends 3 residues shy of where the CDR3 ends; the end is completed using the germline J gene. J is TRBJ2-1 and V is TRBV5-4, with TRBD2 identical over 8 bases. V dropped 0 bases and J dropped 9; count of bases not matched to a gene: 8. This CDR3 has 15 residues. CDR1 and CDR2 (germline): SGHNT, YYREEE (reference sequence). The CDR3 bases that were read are TGTGCCAGCAGCTTGGAAGGCGGGAGGTCGGTTGAG. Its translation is CASSLEGGRSVE. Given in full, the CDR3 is CASSLEGGRSVEQFF. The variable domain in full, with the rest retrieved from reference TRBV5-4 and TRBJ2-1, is ETGVTQSPTHLIKTRGQQVTLRCSSQSGHNTVSWYQQALGQGPQFIFQYYREEENGRGNFPPRFSGLQFPNYSSELNVNALELDDSALYLCASSLEGGRSVEQFFGPGTRLTVL.

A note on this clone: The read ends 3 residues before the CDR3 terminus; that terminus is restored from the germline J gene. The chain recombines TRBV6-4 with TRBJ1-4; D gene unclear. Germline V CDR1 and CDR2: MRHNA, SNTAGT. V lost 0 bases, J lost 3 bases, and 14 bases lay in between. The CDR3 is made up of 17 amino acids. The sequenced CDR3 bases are TGTGCCAGCAGTGACTCGGTCAGGAGACCCGCTAATGAAAAA. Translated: CASSDSVRRPANEK. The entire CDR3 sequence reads CASSDSVRRPANEKLFF.

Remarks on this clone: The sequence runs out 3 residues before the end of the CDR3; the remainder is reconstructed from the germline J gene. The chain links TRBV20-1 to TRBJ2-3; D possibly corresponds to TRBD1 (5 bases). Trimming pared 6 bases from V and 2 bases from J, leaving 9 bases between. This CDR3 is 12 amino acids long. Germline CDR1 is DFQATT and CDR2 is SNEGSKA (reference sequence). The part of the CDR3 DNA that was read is TGCAGTGCCCAGACAGCCACAGATACG. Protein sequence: CSAQTATDT. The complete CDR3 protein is CSAQTATDTQYF.

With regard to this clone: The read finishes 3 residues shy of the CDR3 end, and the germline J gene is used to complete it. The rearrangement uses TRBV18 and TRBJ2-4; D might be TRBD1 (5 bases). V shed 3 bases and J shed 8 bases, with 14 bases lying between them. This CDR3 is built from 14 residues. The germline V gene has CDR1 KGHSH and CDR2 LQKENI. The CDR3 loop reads CASSPQGGGDIQYF. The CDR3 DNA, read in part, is TGTGCCAGCTCACCCCAGGGTGGTGGGGACATT.

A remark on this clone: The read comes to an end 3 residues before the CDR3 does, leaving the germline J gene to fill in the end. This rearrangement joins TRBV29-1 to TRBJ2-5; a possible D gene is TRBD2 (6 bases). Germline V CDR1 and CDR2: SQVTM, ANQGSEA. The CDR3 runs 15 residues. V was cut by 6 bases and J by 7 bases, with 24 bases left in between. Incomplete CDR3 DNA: TGCAGCGTCCCGTTTTCCGGGGACTCCGCTGGGACC. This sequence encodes CSVPFSGDSAGT. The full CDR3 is CSVPFSGDSAGTQYF.

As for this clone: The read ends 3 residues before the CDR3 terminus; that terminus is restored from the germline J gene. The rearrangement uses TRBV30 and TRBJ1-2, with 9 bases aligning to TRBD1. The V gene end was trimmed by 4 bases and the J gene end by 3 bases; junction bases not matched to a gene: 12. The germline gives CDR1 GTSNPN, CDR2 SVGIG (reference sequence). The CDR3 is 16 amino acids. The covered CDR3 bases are TGTGCCTGGAAAAAAACCGGGACAGGGCTTTACTATGGC. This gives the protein CAWKKTGTGLYYG. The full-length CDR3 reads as CAWKKTGTGLYYGYTF.

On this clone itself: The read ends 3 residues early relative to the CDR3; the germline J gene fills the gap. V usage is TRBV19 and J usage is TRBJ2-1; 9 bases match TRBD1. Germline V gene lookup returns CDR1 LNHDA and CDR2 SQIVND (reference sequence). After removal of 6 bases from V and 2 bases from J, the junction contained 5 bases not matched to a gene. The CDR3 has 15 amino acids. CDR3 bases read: TGTGCCAGTAGAGGGACAGGGAATCCCTACAATGAG. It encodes CASRGTGNPYNE. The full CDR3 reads CASRGTGNPYNEQFF. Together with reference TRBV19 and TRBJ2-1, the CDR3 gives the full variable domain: DGGITQSPKYLFRKEGQNVTLSCEQNLNHDAMYWYRQDPGQGLRLIYYSQIVNDFQKGDIAEGYSVSREKKESFPLTVTSAQKNPTAFYLCASRGTGNPYNEQFFGPGTRLTVL.

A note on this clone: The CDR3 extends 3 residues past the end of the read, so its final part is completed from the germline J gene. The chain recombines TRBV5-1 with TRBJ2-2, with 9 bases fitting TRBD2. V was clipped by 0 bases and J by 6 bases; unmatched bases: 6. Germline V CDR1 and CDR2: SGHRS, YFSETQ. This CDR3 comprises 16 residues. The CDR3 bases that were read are TGCGCCAGCAGCTTGGCCTTAGCGGGAGCCCCCGGGGAG. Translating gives CASSLALAGAPGE. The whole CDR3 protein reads CASSLALAGAPGELFF. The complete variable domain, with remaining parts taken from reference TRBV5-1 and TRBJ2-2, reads KAGVTQTPRYLIKTRGQQVTLSCSPISGHRSVSWYQQTPGQGLQFLFEYFSETQRNKGNFPGRFSGRQFSNSRSEMNVSTLELGDSALYLCASSLALAGAPGELFFGEGSRLTVL.

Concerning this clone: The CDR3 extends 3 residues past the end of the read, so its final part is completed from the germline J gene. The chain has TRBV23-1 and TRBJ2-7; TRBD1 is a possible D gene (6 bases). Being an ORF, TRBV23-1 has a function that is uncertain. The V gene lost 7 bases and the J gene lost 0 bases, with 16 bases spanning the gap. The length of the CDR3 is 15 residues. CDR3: CASTTRDKNSYEQYF. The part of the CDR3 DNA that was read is TGCGCCAGCACCACCCGGGACAAAAACTCCTACGAG.

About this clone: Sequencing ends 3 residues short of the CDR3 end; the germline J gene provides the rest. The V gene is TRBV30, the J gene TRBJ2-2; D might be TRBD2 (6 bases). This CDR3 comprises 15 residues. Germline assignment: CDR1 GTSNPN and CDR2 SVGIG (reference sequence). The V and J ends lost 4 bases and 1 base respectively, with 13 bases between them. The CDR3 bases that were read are TGTGCCTGGAAAGGGATTAGCGGGAACACCGGGGAG. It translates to CAWKGISGNTGE. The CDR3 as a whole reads CAWKGISGNTGELFF.

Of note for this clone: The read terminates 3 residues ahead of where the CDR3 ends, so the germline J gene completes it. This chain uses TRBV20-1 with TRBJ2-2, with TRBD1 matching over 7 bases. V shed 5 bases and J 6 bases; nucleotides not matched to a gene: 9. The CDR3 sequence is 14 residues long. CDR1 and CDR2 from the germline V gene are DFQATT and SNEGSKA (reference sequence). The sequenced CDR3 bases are TGCAGTGCTCCCCGTCTAGACAGGGCCGGGGAG. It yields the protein CSAPRLDRAGE. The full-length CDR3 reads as CSAPRLDRAGELFF.